These T cell receptor beta chains were read from a single sample in a study of identical twins. TCRdb called the 5' RACE reads again in MiXCR, with one record for every CDR3 protein. Here the sample spans around 960,000 distinct CDR3 sequences, 9% to 15% being singletons. This sample was also put to use in a study of yellow fever vaccine responses in identical twins.

Sequenced sample: PBMCs. Source of these receptors: a woman younger than 35 in good health. CDR3s include the opening cysteine and the closing phenylalanine or tryptophan. The order of the fields is CDR3 length, J gene, clone size, V gene, D gene, CDR3 protein, CDR3 DNA. D genes are given only for firm matches. Size is stated for part of the rows, as once, few or many counts, or as a class when the clone is expanded.

CDR3 length: 14; J gene: TRBJ2-7; clone size: many; V gene: TRBV28; D gene: TRBD1; CDR3 protein: CASSPDRLSYEQYF; CDR3 DNA: TGTGCCAGCAGTCCGGACAGGTTATCCTACGAGCAGTACTTC
CDR3 length: 12; J gene: TRBJ1-1; clone size: many; V gene: TRBV3-1; D gene: -; CDR3 protein: CASKGGGTEAFF; CDR3 DNA: TGTGCCAGCAAAGGAGGGGGGACTGAAGCTTTCTTT
CDR3 length: 14; J gene: TRBJ2-1; clone size: many; V gene: TRBV20-1; D gene: -; CDR3 protein: CSARDRGKYNEQFF; CDR3 DNA: TGCAGTGCTAGAGATCGTGGGAAGTACAATGAGCAGTTCTTC
CDR3 length: 17; J gene: TRBJ2-1; clone size: -; V gene: TRBV11-3; D gene: -; CDR3 protein: CASSLGGWGISYNEQFF; CDR3 DNA: TGTGCCAGCAGCTTAGGGGGGTGGGGGATCTCCTACAATGAGCAGTTCTTC
CDR3 length: 20; J gene: TRBJ2-7; clone size: -; V gene: TRBV19; D gene: TRBD2; CDR3 protein: CANKINFAGTSEFSSYEQYF; CDR3 DNA: TGTGCCAACAAAATTAACTTCGCCGGGACTAGCGAGTTTTCATCCTACGAGCAGTACTTC
CDR3 length: 15; J gene: TRBJ2-1; clone size: -; V gene: TRBV9; D gene: -; CDR3 protein: CASSVLASSHNEQFF; CDR3 DNA: TGTGCCAGCAGCGTTTTGGCTAGCAGCCACAATGAGCAGTTCTTC
CDR3 length: 11; J gene: TRBJ2-7; clone size: few; V gene: TRBV29-1; D gene: -; CDR3 protein: CSVEIRREQYF; CDR3 DNA: TGCAGCGTTGAAATTAGAAGGGAGCAGTACTTC
CDR3 length: 15; J gene: TRBJ2-5; clone size: -; V gene: TRBV18; D gene: -; CDR3 protein: CASSPRKGDQETQYF; CDR3 DNA: TGTGCCAGCTCACCTCGGAAGGGAGATCAAGAGACCCAGTACTTC
CDR3 length: 17; J gene: TRBJ2-2; clone size: few; V gene: TRBV9; D gene: TRBD2; CDR3 protein: CASSWTSGGLNTGELFF; CDR3 DNA: TGTGCCAGCAGCTGGACTAGCGGGGGCCTGAACACCGGGGAGCTGTTTTTT
CDR3 length: 18; J gene: TRBJ2-5; clone size: -; V gene: TRBV2; D gene: TRBD2; CDR3 protein: CASSFLPWTSGRGGTQYF; CDR3 DNA: TGTGCCAGCAGTTTCCTCCCCTGGACTAGCGGGAGGGGCGGGACCCAGTACTTC
CDR3 length: 11; J gene: TRBJ2-1; clone size: few; V gene: TRBV10-1; D gene: -; CDR3 protein: CATRLDHEQFF; CDR3 DNA: TGCGCCACCAGATTAGACCATGAGCAGTTCTTC
CDR3 length: 16; J gene: TRBJ2-1; clone size: few; V gene: TRBV24-1; D gene: TRBD2; CDR3 protein: CATSDLRLAGDNEQFF; CDR3 DNA: TGTGCCACCAGTGATTTAAGACTAGCGGGTGACAATGAGCAGTTCTTC
CDR3 length: 17; J gene: TRBJ2-5; clone size: -; V gene: TRBV24-1; D gene: TRBD1; CDR3 protein: CATSDPPGQGIQETQYF; CDR3 DNA: TGTGCCACCAGTGATCCACCGGGACAGGGGATCCAAGAGACCCAGTACTTC
CDR3 length: 15; J gene: TRBJ2-2; clone size: -; V gene: TRBV19; D gene: TRBD2; CDR3 protein: CASTPGGYRPGELFF; CDR3 DNA: TGTGCCAGTACCCCCGGGGGGTACAGGCCCGGGGAGCTGTTTTTT
CDR3 length: 17; J gene: TRBJ2-3; clone size: -; V gene: TRBV6-2/TRBV6-3; D gene: TRBD2; CDR3 protein: CASSYDWAGDPTDTQYF; CDR3 DNA: TGTGCCAGCAGTTACGATTGGGCGGGAGACCCCACAGATACGCAGTATTTT
CDR3 length: 15; J gene: TRBJ2-2; clone size: once; V gene: TRBV19; D gene: TRBD1; CDR3 protein: CASSFYRGDTGELFF; CDR3 DNA: TGTGCCAGTAGCTTTTACAGGGGAGACACCGGGGAGCTGTTTTTT
CDR3 length: 14; J gene: TRBJ2-3; clone size: few; V gene: TRBV6-4; D gene: -; CDR3 protein: CASSDGLGADTQYF; CDR3 DNA: TGTGCCAGCAGTGACGGCCTGGGGGCAGATACGCAGTATTTT
CDR3 length: 14; J gene: TRBJ2-1; clone size: -; V gene: TRBV3-1; D gene: TRBD2; CDR3 protein: CASRQTSGTNEQFF; CDR3 DNA: TGTGCCAGCAGACAGACTAGCGGGACAAATGAGCAGTTCTTC
CDR3 length: 11; J gene: TRBJ2-7; clone size: -; V gene: TRBV7-9; D gene: -; CDR3 protein: CASSSESKQYF; CDR3 DNA: TGTGCCAGCAGCTCCGAAAGTAAGCAGTACTTC
CDR3 length: 14; J gene: TRBJ1-4; clone size: many; V gene: TRBV28; D gene: -; CDR3 protein: CASSSQTTNEKLFF; CDR3 DNA: TGTGCCAGCAGTTCCCAGACAACTAATGAAAAACTGTTTTTT
CDR3 length: 13; J gene: TRBJ2-5; clone size: few; V gene: TRBV12-3/TRBV12-4; D gene: TRBD1; CDR3 protein: CASSVRGLETQYF; CDR3 DNA: TGTGCCAGCAGCGTAAGGGGGCTAGAGACCCAGTACTTC
CDR3 length: 15; J gene: TRBJ2-7; clone size: few; V gene: TRBV5-1; D gene: -; CDR3 protein: CASSWTVGEHYEQYF; CDR3 DNA: TGCGCCAGCAGCTGGACGGTAGGTGAACACTACGAGCAGTACTTC
CDR3 length: 17; J gene: TRBJ2-1; clone size: -; V gene: TRBV9; D gene: -; CDR3 protein: CASSVRGPGAAVNEQFF; CDR3 DNA: TGTGCCAGCAGCGTAAGAGGACCGGGAGCAGCGGTTAATGAGCAGTTCTTC
CDR3 length: 13; J gene: TRBJ2-2; clone size: few; V gene: TRBV29-1; D gene: -; CDR3 protein: CSVVGTYTGELFF; CDR3 DNA: TGCAGCGTTGTTGGAACGTACACCGGGGAGCTGTTTTTT
CDR3 length: 15; J gene: TRBJ2-2; clone size: -; V gene: TRBV2; D gene: -; CDR3 protein: CASRGGVANTGELFF; CDR3 DNA: TGTGCCAGCAGAGGCGGGGTAGCGAACACCGGGGAGCTGTTTTTT
CDR3 length: 15; J gene: TRBJ2-7; clone size: many; V gene: TRBV5-1; D gene: TRBD2; CDR3 protein: CASSLGLAGPYEQYF; CDR3 DNA: TGTGCCAGCAGCTTAGGCCTAGCGGGCCCCTACGAGCAGTACTTC
CDR3 length: 15; J gene: TRBJ1-5; clone size: -; V gene: TRBV2; D gene: -; CDR3 protein: CASGRNGGINQPQHF; CDR3 DNA: TGTGCCAGCGGACGAAATGGGGGTATCAATCAGCCCCAGCATTTT
CDR3 length: 16; J gene: TRBJ2-5; clone size: few; V gene: TRBV5-1; D gene: -; CDR3 protein: CASSRPTTAAQETQYF; CDR3 DNA: TGCGCCAGCAGCCGGCCGACGACAGCGGCCCAAGAGACCCAGTACTTC
CDR3 length: 14; J gene: TRBJ2-7; clone size: -; V gene: TRBV28; D gene: -; CDR3 protein: CASSFGWRGYEQYF; CDR3 DNA: TGTGCCAGCAGTTTCGGCTGGAGGGGCTACGAGCAGTACTTC
CDR3 length: 15; J gene: TRBJ2-1; clone size: -; V gene: TRBV24-1; D gene: TRBD2; CDR3 protein: CATRLGAGDYNEQFF; CDR3 DNA: TGTGCCACCAGACTCGGCGCGGGAGATTACAATGAGCAGTTCTTC
CDR3 length: 16; J gene: TRBJ2-2; clone size: few; V gene: TRBV5-1; D gene: -; CDR3 protein: CASSLDGPGNTGELFF; CDR3 DNA: TGCGCCAGCAGCTTGGATGGTCCAGGCAACACCGGGGAGCTGTTTTTT
CDR3 length: 12; J gene: TRBJ2-7; clone size: few; V gene: TRBV6-2/TRBV6-3; D gene: -; CDR3 protein: CASSYSPGMQYF; CDR3 DNA: TGTGCCAGCAGTTACTCCCCTGGCATGCAGTACTTC
CDR3 length: 18; J gene: TRBJ2-1; clone size: -; V gene: TRBV24-1; D gene: TRBD1; CDR3 protein: CATSEGWTGVSRGHEQFF; CDR3 DNA: TGTGCCACCAGTGAGGGTTGGACAGGGGTATCTCGAGGCCATGAGCAGTTCTTC
CDR3 length: 14; J gene: TRBJ2-2; clone size: -; V gene: TRBV29-1; D gene: -; CDR3 protein: CSVAWDTNTGELFF; CDR3 DNA: TGCAGCGTCGCCTGGGATACGAACACCGGGGAGCTGTTTTTT
CDR3 length: 11; J gene: TRBJ1-2; clone size: few; V gene: TRBV29-1; D gene: -; CDR3 protein: CSVQRGEGYTF; CDR3 DNA: TGCAGCGTCCAAAGGGGGGAGGGCTACACCTTC
CDR3 length: 12; J gene: TRBJ2-1; clone size: -; V gene: TRBV12-3/TRBV12-4; D gene: -; CDR3 protein: CASTHGGDEQFF; CDR3 DNA: TGTGCCAGCACTCATGGCGGGGATGAGCAGTTCTTC
CDR3 length: 18; J gene: TRBJ2-1; clone size: many; V gene: TRBV29-1; D gene: TRBD2; CDR3 protein: CSVDGLAGGTFSYNEQFF; CDR3 DNA: TGCAGCGTTGACGGACTAGCGGGAGGGACCTTCTCCTACAATGAGCAGTTCTTC
CDR3 length: 15; J gene: TRBJ2-5; clone size: -; V gene: TRBV13; D gene: -; CDR3 protein: CASSLRGNLQETQYF; CDR3 DNA: TGTGCCAGCAGCTTACGTGGGAACTTACAAGAGACCCAGTACTTC
CDR3 length: 16; J gene: TRBJ2-1; clone size: -; V gene: TRBV19; D gene: TRBD2; CDR3 protein: CASSTNGLAVVNEQFF; CDR3 DNA: TGTGCCAGTAGTACCAACGGACTAGCCGTGGTAAATGAGCAGTTCTTC
CDR3 length: 12; J gene: TRBJ2-5; clone size: -; V gene: TRBV20-1; D gene: -; CDR3 protein: CSARAGTAAQYF; CDR3 DNA: TGCAGTGCTAGAGCCGGTACAGCGGCCCAGTACTTC
CDR3 length: 15; J gene: TRBJ2-1; clone size: -; V gene: TRBV10-1; D gene: TRBD1; CDR3 protein: CASSLGTGSNNEQFF; CDR3 DNA: TGCGCCAGCAGCCTCGGGACAGGGAGTAACAATGAGCAGTTCTTC
CDR3 length: 15; J gene: TRBJ2-3; clone size: -; V gene: TRBV5-1; D gene: TRBD2; CDR3 protein: CASRSLAGSTDTQYF; CDR3 DNA: TGCGCCAGCAGGTCCCTAGCGGGGAGCACAGATACGCAGTATTTT
CDR3 length: 14; J gene: TRBJ2-7; clone size: few; V gene: TRBV4-1; D gene: -; CDR3 protein: CASSQLTGEYEQYF; CDR3 DNA: TGCGCCAGCAGCCAACTCACGGGGGAATACGAGCAGTACTTC
CDR3 length: 14; J gene: TRBJ1-1; clone size: few; V gene: TRBV20-1; D gene: -; CDR3 protein: CSARDGGMNTEAFF; CDR3 DNA: TGCAGTGCTAGAGATGGCGGAATGAACACTGAAGCTTTCTTT
CDR3 length: 11; J gene: TRBJ2-7; clone size: -; V gene: TRBV10-3; D gene: -; CDR3 protein: CAVTYGREQYF; CDR3 DNA: TGTGCCGTCACCTATGGCCGCGAGCAGTACTTC